The clone carrying this TCR beta chain was counted a single time. Its antigen is not identified. CDR3 length: 17 residues. Germline V gene lookup returns CDR1 SGDLS and CDR2 YYNGEE. J gave up 6 bases and V 1 base, and 12 bases lay outside the gene matches. Method: immunoSEQ multiplex PCR; TCRdb's copy keeps in-frame clones and lacks some. Of hundreds of thousands of clones listed, approximately 86% are singletons. This sample was included in a study of Ad26.COV2.S vaccination and SARS-CoV-2 variants. Findings and caveats of the study: Comparability of non-spike TCR breadth was observed across vaccine and placebo recipients. Total T cell responses were possibly underestimated by TCR breadth and depth analyses.

Treatment in this sample: approximately 18 received Ad26.COV2.S at low or high dose, single or two shots; five or six received placebo; per-sample allocation not given. Samples analyzed were those drawn on day 63 after the first vaccine or placebo injection. The chain is built from TRBV9 and TRBJ2-1; the match to TRBD2 covers 8 bases. The specimen comprised peripheral blood, sampled in a trial of Ad26.COV2.S vaccine versus placebo. This clonotype was obtained from a person aged 18-65 years who received the Ad26.COV2.S COVID-19 vaccine or a placebo. Here the CDR3 reads CASSVRWWRGAGNEQFF. As DNA, the CDR3 is TGTGCCAGCAGCGTACGTTGGTGGCGGGGGGCGGGCAATGAGCAGTTCTTC. The full variable domain, in which reference TRBV9 and TRBJ2-1 provide the parts outside the CDR3, is DSGVTQTPKHLITATGQRVTLRCSPRSGDLSVYWYQQSLDQGLQFLIQYYNGEERAKGNILERFSAQQFPDLHSELNLSSLELGDSALYFCASSVRWWRGAGNEQFFGPGTRLTVL.